This T cell receptor beta chain was recorded in a study of cytomegalovirus exposure and HLA in healthy donors. Broader study findings: The study listed approximately 160 cytomegalovirus-associated TCR beta chains. Presence/absence analyses supposed approximately even sequencing depth among donors. Some segments of the V type, notably TRBV6-2 and TRBV6-3, were excluded as indistinguishable.

On this clone: Its antigen remains unknown.

The PCR employed 60 Vbeta primers together with 13 Jbeta primers. Clones were sequenced by immunoSEQ multiplex PCR, and TCRdb holds only the in-frame ones, with some missing. The repertoire holds 250,000 or so clones, with 81% as singletons. CDR3 length: 16 residues. The germline gives CDR1 LGHNA, CDR2 YNFKEQ. The TCR was taken from a woman aged 55-69 years in good health and CMV-seropositive. The sample consisted of PBMCs. The chain has TRBV4-2 and TRBJ2-5; 8 bases align to TRBD2. The end of the DNA is better explained by TRBJ2-7, so the J call may be wrong. The CDR3 region has the DNA TGTGCCAGCAGCCAAGATCGAACTAGCGGAACCTACGAGCAGTACTTC. Translation gives CASSQDRTSGTYEQYF.